This TCR beta chain was identified during a study of shared clonotypes between healthy human individuals. Findings of the study overall: Rarefaction curves obtained for sorted subsets showed sequencing incomplete despite large depth. Clonotypes shared by all four donors outscored non-shared clonotypes in generation probability.

The sample holds one count of this clone. The antigen remains unidentified. The assay was immunoSEQ multiplex PCR, and TCRdb's table has in-frame clones only and misses some. Here the sample spans over 850,000 clones, 75% to 85% being singletons. Both subsets, CD45RA+ naive and CD45RA-negative memory, were split from the CD4+ cells. The sequenced sample was memory CD4+ T cells from PBMCs. Subset indicated: CD45RA-negative fraction. The receptor was derived from a man younger than 35 in good health. Some clones in this sample may be carry-over from other donors' samples.

CDR3 in DNA: TGCAGCGTTGAAGATCGAGGGACAGCCACAGACCTTCAGTACTTC. Protein product: CSVEDRGTATDLQYF. This rearrangement joins TRBV29-1 to TRBJ2-4, with 7 bases matching TRBD1. Germline V gene sequence: CDR1 SQVTM, CDR2 ANQGSEA. Trimming cost V 0 bases and J 11 bases; bases outside gene matches: 13. This CDR3 is 15 amino acids long.